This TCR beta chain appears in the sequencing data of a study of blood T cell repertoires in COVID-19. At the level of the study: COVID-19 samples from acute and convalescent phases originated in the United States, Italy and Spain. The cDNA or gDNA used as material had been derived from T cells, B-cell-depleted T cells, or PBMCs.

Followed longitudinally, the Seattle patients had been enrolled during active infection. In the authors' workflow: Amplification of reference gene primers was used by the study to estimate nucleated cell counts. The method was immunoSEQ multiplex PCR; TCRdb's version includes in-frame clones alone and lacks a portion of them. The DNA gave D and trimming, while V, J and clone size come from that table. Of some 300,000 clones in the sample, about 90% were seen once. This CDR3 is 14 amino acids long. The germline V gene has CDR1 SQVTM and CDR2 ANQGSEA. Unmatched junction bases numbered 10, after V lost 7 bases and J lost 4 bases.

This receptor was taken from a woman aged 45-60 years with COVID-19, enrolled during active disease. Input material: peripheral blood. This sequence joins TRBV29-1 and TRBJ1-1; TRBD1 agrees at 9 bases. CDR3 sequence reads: CSGHNRGRGTEAFF. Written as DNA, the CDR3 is TGCAGCGGCCATAACAGGGGGCGAGGCACTGAAGCTTTCTTT.